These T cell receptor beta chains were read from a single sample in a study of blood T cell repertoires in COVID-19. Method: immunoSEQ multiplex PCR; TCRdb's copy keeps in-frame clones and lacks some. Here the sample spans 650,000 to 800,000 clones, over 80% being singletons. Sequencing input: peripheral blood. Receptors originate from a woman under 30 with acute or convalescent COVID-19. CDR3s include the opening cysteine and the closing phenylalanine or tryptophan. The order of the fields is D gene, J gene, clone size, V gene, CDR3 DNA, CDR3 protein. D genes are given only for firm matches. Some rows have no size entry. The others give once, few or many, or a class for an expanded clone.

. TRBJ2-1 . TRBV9 TGTGCCAGCAGCGTAGGGGTAACAGGGTACAATGAGCAGTTCTTC CASSVGVTGYNEQFF
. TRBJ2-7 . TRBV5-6 TGTGCCAGCAGCTTCAGCTACGAGCAGTACTTC CASSFSYEQYF
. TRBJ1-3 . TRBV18 TGTGCCAGCTCACCGCAGGGCTCTGGAAACACCATATATTTT CASSPQGSGNTIYF
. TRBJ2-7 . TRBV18 TGTGCCAGCTCATCAGGGATCCACTACGAGCAGTACTTC CASSSGIHYEQYF
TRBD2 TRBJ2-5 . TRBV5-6 TGTGCCAGCAGCTTGAGCGGGACTCAAGAAAGAGAGACCCAGTACTTC CASSLSGTQERETQYF
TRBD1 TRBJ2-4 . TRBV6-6 TGTGCCAGCAGTTACCCCGGACAGGGGTCAAACATTCAGTACTTC CASSYPGQGSNIQYF
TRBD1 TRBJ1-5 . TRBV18 TGTGCCAGCTCACCTAGGGGACAGCAAAATCAGCCCCAGCATTTT CASSPRGQQNQPQHF
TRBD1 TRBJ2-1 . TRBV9 TGTGCCAGCAGCGTGTCAGGGGGCACCGAGCAGTTCTTC CASSVSGGTEQFF
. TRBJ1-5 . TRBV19 TGTGCCAGTAGTCCCCTCTCGACTCGTACGACCAATCAGCCCCAGCATTTT CASSPLSTRTTNQPQHF
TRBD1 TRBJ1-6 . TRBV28 TGTGCCCACCACAGGGGCCCGCTCTATAATTCACCCCTCCACTTT CAHHRGPLYNSPLHF
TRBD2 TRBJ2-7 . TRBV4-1 TGCGCCAGCAGCCACCCTAGCGGGGGGGGTTCCTACGAGCAGTACTTC CASSHPSGGGSYEQYF
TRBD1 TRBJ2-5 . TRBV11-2 TGTGCCAGCAGCGCAACAGGGGCTTATGGAGAGACCCAGTACTTC CASSATGAYGETQYF
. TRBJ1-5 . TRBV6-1 TGTGCCAGCAGTGAAGAAGGGGTCCATCAGCCCCAGCATTTT CASSEEGVHQPQHF
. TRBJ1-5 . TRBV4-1 TGCGCCAGCAGCCAGACCCAGGGAGGGAATCAGCCCCAGCATTTT CASSQTQGGNQPQHF
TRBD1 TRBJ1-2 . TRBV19 TGTGCCAGTAGTATCCCGCAGGGGGCCGTTGGCTACACCTTC CASSIPQGAVGYTF
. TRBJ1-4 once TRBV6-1 TGTGCCAGCAGTGAATTTGGCCGTCCTAATGAAAAACTGTTTTTT CASSEFGRPNEKLFF